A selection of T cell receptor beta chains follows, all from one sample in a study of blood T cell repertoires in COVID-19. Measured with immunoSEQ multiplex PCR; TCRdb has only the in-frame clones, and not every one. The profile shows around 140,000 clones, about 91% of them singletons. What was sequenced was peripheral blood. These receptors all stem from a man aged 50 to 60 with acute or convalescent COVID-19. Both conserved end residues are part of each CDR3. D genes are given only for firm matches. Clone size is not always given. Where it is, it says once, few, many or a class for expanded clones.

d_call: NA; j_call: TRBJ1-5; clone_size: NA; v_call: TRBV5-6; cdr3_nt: TGTGCCAGCAGCCCCGGGGGTGGCAATCAGCCCCAGCATTTT; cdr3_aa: CASSPGGGNQPQHF
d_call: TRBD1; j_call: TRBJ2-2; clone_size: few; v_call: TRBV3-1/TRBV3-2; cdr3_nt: TGTGCCAGCAGCGGGACAGTGAACACCGGGGAGCTGTTTTTT; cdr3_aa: CASSGTVNTGELFF
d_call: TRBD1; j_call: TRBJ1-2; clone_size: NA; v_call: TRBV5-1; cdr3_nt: TGCGCCAGCAGCTTGGAGGGGGCCCCTGGTTCCACCTTC; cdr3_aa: CASSLEGAPGSTF
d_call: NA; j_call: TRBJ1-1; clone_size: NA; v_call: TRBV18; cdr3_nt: TGTGCCAGCTCACCTCAGGGTGGAGCTTTCTTT; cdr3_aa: CASSPQGGAFF
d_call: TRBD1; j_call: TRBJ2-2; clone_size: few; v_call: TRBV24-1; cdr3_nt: TGTGCCACGGCGACAGGGATCAACACCGGGGAGCTGTTTTTT; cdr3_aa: CATATGINTGELFF
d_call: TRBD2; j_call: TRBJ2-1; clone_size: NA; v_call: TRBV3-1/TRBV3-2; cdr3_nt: TGTGCCAGCAGCCTAAGACTCTGGCGGGGGGGCAGCGATGAGCAGTTCTTC; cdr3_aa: CASSLRLWRGGSDEQFF
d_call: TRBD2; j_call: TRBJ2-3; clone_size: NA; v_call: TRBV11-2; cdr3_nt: TGTGCCAGCAGCTTGGAAACAGGACTAGCGGGAGGGCCGACAGATACGCAGTATTTT; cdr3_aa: CASSLETGLAGGPTDTQYF
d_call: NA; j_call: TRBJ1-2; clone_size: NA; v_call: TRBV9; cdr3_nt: TGTGCCAGCAGCGTAGACTTCTACGGCTACACCTTC; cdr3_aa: CASSVDFYGYTF
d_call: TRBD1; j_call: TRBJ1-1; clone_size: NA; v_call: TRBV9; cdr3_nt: TGTGCCAGCAGCGGTATCGACAGGGGTAACACTGAAGCTTTCTTT; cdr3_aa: CASSGIDRGNTEAFF
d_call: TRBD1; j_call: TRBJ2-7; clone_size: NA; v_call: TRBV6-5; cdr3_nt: TGTGCCAGCAGTTACTCGGTCGGGACAGTTCCCTACGAGCAGTACTTC; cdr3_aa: CASSYSVGTVPYEQYF
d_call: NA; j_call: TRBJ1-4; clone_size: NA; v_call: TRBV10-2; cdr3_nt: TGCGCCAGCAGTGAGTCGAGGACACAGGGCCGCTTGGAAAAACTGTTTTTT; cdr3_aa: CASSESRTQGRLEKLFF
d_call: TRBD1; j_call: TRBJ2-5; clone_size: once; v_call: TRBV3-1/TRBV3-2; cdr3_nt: TGTGCCAGCAGCCCTTGGGACAGGGGAGAGACCCAGTACTTC; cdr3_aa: CASSPWDRGETQYF
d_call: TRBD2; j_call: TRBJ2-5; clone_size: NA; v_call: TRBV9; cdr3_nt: TGTGCCAGCAGCGGATTAACTCAGCGGGGGTCCCGCCAAGAGACCCAGTACTTC; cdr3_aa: CASSGLTQRGSRQETQYF
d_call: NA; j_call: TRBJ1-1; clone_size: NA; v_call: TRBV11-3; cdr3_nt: TGTGCCAGCAGCGGCAGGGTCTCGTTCACTGAAGCTTTCTTT; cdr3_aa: CASSGRVSFTEAFF
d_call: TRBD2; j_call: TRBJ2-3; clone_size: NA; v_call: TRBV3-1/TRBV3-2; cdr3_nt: TGTGCCAGCAGCCGTTTTAGCGGGGTCGCAGATACGCAGTATTTT; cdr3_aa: CASSRFSGVADTQYF
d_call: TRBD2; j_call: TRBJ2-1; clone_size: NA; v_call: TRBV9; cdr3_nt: TGTGCCAGCAGCGCCCGACTAGCGGGAGAGGATGAGCAGTTCTTC; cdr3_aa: CASSARLAGEDEQFF
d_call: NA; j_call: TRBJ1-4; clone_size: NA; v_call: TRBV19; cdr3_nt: TGTGCCAGTAGTATAATCCAGGGTAATGAAAAACTGTTTTTT; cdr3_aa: CASSIIQGNEKLFF
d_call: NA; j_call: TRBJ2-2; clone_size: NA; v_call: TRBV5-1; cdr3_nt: TGCGCCAGCAGCTTGTCCAGGGCCACCGGGGAGCTGTTTTTT; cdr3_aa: CASSLSRATGELFF
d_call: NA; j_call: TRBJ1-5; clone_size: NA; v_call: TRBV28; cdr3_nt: TGTGCCAGCAGTGGACAGTATGGCAGCAATCAGCCCCAGCATTTT; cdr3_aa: CASSGQYGSNQPQHF
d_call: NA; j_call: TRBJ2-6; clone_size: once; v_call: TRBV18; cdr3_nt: TGTGCCAGCTCCCGTCCGGGGGCTGGGGCCAACGTCCTGACTTTC; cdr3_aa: CASSRPGAGANVLTF
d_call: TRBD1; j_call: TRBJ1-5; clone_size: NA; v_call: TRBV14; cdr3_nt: TGTGCCAGCAGCCTGCCGTGGGTCAGGGGGCGGCAGCCCCAGCATTTT; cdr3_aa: CASSLPWVRGRQPQHF
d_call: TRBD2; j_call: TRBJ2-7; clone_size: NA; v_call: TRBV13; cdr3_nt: TGTGCCAGCAGCATGGGACTAAAGACGCACGAGCAGTACTTC; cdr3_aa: CASSMGLKTHEQYF
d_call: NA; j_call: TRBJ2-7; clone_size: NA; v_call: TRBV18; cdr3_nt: TGTGCCAGCTCACCACAGGTCAGGGCGATTCACGAGCAGTACTTC; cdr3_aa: CASSPQVRAIHEQYF
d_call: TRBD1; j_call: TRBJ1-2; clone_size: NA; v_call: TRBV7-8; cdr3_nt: TGTGCCAGCAGCTTAGCGAGACAGGGGGAGACTCGGGGTGGCTACACCTTC; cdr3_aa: CASSLARQGETRGGYTF
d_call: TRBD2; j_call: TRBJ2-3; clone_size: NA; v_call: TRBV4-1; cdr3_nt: TGCGCCAGCAGCCCGGGACTAGCGGGTCTGCCAGCGGATACGCAGTATTTT; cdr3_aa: CASSPGLAGLPADTQYF
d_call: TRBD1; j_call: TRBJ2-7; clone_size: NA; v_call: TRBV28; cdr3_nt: TGTGCCAGCACCTCTCCTTGGGGACAGGGAGCCTACGAGCAGTACTTC; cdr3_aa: CASTSPWGQGAYEQYF
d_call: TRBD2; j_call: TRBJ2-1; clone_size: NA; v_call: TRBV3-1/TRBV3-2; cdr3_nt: TGTGCCAGCAGCCAAGTAACTAGCGGGGGTAATGAGCAGTTCTTC; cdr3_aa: CASSQVTSGGNEQFF
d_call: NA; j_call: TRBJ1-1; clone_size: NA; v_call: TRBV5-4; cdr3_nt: TGTGCCAGCAGTAGCCCAGGGTTCATGAACACTGAAGCTTTCTTT; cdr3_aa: CASSSPGFMNTEAFF
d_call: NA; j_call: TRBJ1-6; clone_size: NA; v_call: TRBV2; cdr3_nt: TGTGCCAGCAGAGTAACAGGGAAGAATTCACCCCTCCACTTT; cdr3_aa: CASRVTGKNSPLHF
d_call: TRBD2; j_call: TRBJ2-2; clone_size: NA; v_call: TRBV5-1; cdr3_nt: TGCGCCAGCAGCTTAGTAGCGGGAGAGGGGGCCGGGGAGCTGTTTTTT; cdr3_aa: CASSLVAGEGAGELFF
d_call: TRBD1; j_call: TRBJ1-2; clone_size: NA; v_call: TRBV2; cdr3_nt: TGTGCCAGCAGTCGGCCGGGACAGGGGGCTAACTATGGCTACACCTTC; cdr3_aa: CASSRPGQGANYGYTF
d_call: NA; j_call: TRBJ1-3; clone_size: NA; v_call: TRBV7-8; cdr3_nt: TGTGCCAGCAGCTTTGGCAGGGGATTTGAAAACACCATATATTTT; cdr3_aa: CASSFGRGFENTIYF
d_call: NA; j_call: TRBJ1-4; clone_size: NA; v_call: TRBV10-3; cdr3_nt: TGTGCCATCAGCGGCGGGGACCATGAAAAACTGTTTTTT; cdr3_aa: CAISGGDHEKLFF
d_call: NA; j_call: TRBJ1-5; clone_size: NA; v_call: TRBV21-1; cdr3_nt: TGTGCCAGCACCCATTCGGATCAGCCCCAGCATTTT; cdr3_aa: CASTHSDQPQHF
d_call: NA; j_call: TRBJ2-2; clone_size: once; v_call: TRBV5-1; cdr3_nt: TGCGCCAGCAGCGCTGGGGTGGGAGCTTACACCGGGGAGCTGTTTTTT; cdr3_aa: CASSAGVGAYTGELFF
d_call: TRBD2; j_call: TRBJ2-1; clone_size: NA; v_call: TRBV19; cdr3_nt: TGTGCCAGTTATAGTTACTCTAGCGGGGCTATAAATGAGCAGTTCTTC; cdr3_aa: CASYSYSSGAINEQFF
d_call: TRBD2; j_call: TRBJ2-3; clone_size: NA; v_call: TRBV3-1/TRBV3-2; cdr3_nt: TGTGCCAGCACTAGCGGGACAGATACGCAGTATTTT; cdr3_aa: CASTSGTDTQYF
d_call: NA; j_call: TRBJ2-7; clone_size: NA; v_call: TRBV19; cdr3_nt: TGTGCCAGTAGTATGATTGGAGGCGGATACGAGCAGTACTTC; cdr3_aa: CASSMIGGGYEQYF
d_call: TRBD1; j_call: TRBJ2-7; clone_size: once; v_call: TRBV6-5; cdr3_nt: TGTGCCAGCAGTTACTCAGGGGGCACTTACGAGCAGTACTTC; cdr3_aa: CASSYSGGTYEQYF
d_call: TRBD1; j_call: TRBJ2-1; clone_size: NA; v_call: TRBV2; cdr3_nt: TGTGCCAGCAGTGGGGACAGGACCAACAATGAGCAGTTCTTC; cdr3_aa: CASSGDRTNNEQFF
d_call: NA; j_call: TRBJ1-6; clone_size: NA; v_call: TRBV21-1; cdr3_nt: TGTGCCAGCAGCGTAGGGGGGGGGTTGTCACCCCTCCACTTT; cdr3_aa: CASSVGGGLSPLHF
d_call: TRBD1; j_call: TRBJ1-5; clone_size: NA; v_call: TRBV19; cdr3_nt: TGTGCCAGTAGTACCTACACAGGGGGCGCGGGCAATCAGCCCCAGCATTTT; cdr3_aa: CASSTYTGGAGNQPQHF
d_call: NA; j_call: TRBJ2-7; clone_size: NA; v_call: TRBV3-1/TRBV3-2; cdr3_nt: TGTGCCAGCAGCCAAGATACCATCACAGGGTTGGAGCAGTACTTC; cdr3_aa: CASSQDTITGLEQYF
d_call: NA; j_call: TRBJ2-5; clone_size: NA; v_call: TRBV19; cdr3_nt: TGTGCCAGTAGTACAGGCCCTGGGACCCAGTACTTC; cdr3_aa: CASSTGPGTQYF